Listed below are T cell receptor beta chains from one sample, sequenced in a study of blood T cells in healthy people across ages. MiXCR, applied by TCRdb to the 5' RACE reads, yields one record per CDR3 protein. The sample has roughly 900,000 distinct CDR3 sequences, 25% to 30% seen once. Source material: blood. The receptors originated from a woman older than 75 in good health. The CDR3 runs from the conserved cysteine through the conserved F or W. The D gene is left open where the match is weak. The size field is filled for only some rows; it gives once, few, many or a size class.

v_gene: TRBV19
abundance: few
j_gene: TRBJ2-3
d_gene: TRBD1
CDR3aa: CASSSRGQGFPDTQYF
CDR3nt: TGTGCCAGTAGTAGTCGAGGACAGGGTTTCCCAGATACGCAGTATTTT

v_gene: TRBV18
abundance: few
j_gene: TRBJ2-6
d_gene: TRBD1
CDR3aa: CASSPFVGQGASGANVLTF
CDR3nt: TGTGCCAGCTCACCATTTGTGGGACAGGGGGCATCTGGGGCCAACGTCCTGACTTTC

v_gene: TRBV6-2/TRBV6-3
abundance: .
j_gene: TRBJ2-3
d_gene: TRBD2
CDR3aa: CASSYSAGTSGGPRTDTQYF
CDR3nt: TGTGCCAGCAGTTACTCGGCCGGGACTAGCGGGGGTCCGCGCACAGATACGCAGTATTTT

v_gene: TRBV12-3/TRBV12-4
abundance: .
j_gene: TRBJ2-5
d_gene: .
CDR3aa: CASSDGGPNEQYF
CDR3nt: TGTGCCAGCAGTGACGGCGGACCTAATGAGCAGTACTTC

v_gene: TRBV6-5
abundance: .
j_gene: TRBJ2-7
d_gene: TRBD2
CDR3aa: CASSYSSTSSYNEQYF
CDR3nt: TGTGCCAGCAGTTACTCCTCGACTAGCTCCTACAATGAGCAGTACTTC

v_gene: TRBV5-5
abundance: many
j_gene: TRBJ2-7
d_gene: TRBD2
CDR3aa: CASSFSGGPVYEQYF
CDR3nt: TGTGCCAGCAGCTTTAGCGGGGGACCCGTCTACGAGCAGTACTTC

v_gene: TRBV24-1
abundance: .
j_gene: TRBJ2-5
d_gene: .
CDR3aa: CATVGQPHYNEQYF
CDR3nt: TGTGCCACCGTGGGACAACCGCACTACAATGAGCAGTACTTC

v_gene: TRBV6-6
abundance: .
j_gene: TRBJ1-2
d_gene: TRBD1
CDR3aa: CASSAGGGGNYGYTF
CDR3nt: TGTGCCAGCAGTGCAGGGGGCGGAGGGAACTATGGCTACACCTTC

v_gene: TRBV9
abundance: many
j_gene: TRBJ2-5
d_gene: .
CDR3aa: CASSPLGLQETQYF
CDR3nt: TGTGCCAGCAGTCCTTTGGGTCTCCAAGAGACCCAGTACTTC

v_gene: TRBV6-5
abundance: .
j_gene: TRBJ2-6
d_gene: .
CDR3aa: CASSYSADPGANVRTF
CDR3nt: TGTGCCAGCAGTTACTCTGCGGACCCTGGGGCCAACGTCCGGACTTTC

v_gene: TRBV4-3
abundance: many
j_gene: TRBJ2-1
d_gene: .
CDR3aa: CASSQDERALYNEQFF
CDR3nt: TGCGCCAGCAGCCAAGATGAGAGGGCCCTGTACAATGAGCAGTTCTTC

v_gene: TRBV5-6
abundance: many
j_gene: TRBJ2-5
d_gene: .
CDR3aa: CASSSGWTVKETQYF
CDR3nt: TGTGCCAGCAGCTCGGGGTGGACGGTTAAAGAGACCCAGTACTTC

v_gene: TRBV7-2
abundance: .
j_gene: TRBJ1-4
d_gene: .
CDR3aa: CASSLWGGNGEKLFF
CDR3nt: TGTGCCAGCAGCTTATGGGGAGGGAATGGGGAAAAACTGTTTTTT

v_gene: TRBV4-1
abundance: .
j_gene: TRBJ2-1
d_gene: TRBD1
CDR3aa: CASNQRGTGMDNEQFF
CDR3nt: TGCGCCAGCAACCAACGTGGGACAGGGATGGACAATGAGCAGTTCTTC

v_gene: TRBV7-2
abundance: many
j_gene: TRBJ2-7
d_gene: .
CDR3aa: CASSPDKASYEQYF
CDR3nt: TGTGCCAGCAGCCCAGACAAAGCGTCCTACGAGCAGTACTTC

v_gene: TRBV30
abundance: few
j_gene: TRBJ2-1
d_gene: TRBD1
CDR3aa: CAWKGTGGYNEQFF
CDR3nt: TGTGCCTGGAAAGGGACAGGCGGCTACAATGAGCAGTTCTTC

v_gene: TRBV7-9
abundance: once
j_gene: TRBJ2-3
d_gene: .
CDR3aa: CASTGGMKDTQYF
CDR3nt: TGTGCCAGCACCGGGGGCATGAAGGATACGCAGTATTTT

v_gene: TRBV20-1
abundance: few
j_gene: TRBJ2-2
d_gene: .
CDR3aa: CSARGQTGPGELFF
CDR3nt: TGCAGTGCTAGAGGGCAAACAGGTCCCGGGGAGCTGTTTTTT

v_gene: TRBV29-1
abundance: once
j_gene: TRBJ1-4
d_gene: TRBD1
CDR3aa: CSAKGGQRMEKLFF
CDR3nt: TGCAGCGCCAAAGGGGGACAGAGAATGGAAAAACTGTTTTTT

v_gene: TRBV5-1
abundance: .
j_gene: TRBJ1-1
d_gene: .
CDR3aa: CASSLVRGADTEAFF
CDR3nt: TGCGCCAGCAGCTTGGTCCGGGGGGCGGACACTGAAGCTTTCTTT

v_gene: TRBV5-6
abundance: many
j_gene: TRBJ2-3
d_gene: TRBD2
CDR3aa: CASSLGTSGGDTQYF
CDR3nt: TGTGCCAGCAGCTTGGGGACTAGCGGGGGAGATACGCAGTATTTT

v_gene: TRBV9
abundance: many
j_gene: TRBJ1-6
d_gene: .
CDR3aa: CASSGNNSPLHF
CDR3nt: TGTGCCAGCAGCGGAAATAATTCACCCCTCCACTTT

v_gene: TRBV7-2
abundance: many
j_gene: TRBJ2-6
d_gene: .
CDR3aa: CASSPVGGVTGANVLTF
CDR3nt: TGTGCCAGCAGCCCCGTCGGTGGGGTCACTGGGGCCAACGTCCTGACTTTC

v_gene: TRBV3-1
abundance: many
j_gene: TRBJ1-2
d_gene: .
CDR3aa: CASTISGGAHGYTF
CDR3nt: TGTGCCAGCACCATAAGTGGAGGGGCGCATGGCTACACCTTC

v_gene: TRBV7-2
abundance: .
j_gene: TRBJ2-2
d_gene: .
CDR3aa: CASRRQGAGELFF
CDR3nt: TGTGCCAGCAGGCGGCAGGGAGCCGGGGAGCTGTTTTTT

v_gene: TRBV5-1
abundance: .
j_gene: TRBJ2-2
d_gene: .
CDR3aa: CASSLFEGGELFF
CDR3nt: TGCGCCAGCAGCTTATTCGAGGGCGGGGAGCTGTTTTTT

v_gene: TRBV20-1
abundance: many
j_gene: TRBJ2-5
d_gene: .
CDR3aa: CSAREPAGETQYF
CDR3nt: TGCAGTGCTAGAGAGCCAGCTGGGGAGACCCAGTACTTC

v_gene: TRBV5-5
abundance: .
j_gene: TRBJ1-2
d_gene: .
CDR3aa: CASSGRVTGYTF
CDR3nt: TGTGCCAGCAGCGGCAGGGTGACTGGCTACACCTTC

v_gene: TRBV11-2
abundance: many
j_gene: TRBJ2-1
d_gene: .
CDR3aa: CASSSTPGAGGNEQFF
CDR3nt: TGTGCCAGCAGCTCGACGCCGGGGGCCGGAGGCAATGAGCAGTTCTTC

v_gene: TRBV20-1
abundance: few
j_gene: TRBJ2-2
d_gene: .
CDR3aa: CSAILLANTGELFF
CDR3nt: TGCAGTGCTATCCTTCTCGCGAACACCGGGGAGCTGTTTTTT

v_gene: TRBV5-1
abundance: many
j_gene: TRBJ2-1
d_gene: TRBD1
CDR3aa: CASSPGTGGFNEQFF
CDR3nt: TGCGCCAGCAGCCCCGGGACAGGGGGCTTCAATGAGCAGTTCTTC

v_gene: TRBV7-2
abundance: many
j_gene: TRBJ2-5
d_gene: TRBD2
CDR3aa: CASGVEGAGRETQYF
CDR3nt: TGTGCCAGCGGGGTGGAAGGAGCGGGGAGGGAGACCCAGTACTTC

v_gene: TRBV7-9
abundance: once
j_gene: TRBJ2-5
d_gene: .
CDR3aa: CASISAGTIRGGEQYF
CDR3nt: TGTGCCAGCATATCTGCGGGGACAATCCGAGGGGGTGAGCAGTACTTC

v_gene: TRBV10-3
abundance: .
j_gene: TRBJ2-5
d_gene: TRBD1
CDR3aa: CAISHGTAIQETQYF
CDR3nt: TGTGCCATCAGCCATGGGACAGCAATCCAAGAGACCCAGTACTTC

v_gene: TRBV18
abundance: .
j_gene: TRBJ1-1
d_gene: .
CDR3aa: CASSPLEHTEAFF
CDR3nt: TGTGCCAGCTCGCCGCTGGAGCACACTGAAGCTTTCTTT

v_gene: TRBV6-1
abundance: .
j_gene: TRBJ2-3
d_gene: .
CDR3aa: CASGGRVTDTQYF
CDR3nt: TGTGCCAGCGGGGGGCGAGTCACAGATACGCAGTATTTT

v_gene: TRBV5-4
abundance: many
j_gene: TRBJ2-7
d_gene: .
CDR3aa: CASSLGQRPYEQYF
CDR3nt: TGTGCCAGCAGCTTGGGACAGCGACCCTACGAGCAGTACTTC

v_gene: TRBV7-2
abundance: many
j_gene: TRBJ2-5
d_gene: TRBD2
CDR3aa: CASSFLRGGPPQETQYF
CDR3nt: TGTGCCAGCAGCTTTCTCCGGGGGGGCCCGCCTCAAGAGACCCAGTACTTC

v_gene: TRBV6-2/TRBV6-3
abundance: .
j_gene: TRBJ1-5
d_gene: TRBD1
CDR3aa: CASSDADRGVQPQHF
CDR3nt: TGTGCCAGCAGCGATGCGGACAGGGGCGTTCAGCCCCAGCATTTT

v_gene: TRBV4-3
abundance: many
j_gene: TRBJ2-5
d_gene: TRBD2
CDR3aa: CASSKRPGLAGGEETQYF
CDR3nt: TGCGCCAGCAGCAAACGTCCGGGACTAGCGGGGGGCGAAGAGACCCAGTACTTC

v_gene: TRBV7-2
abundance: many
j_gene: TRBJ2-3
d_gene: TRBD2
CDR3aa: CASSKTAGGPTDTQYF
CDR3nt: TGTGCCAGCAGTAAGACAGCGGGGGGGCCCACAGATACGCAGTATTTT

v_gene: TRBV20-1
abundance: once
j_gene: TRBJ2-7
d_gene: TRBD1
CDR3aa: CSAEERTGASYEQYF
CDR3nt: TGCAGTGCGGAAGAAAGGACAGGGGCATCCTACGAGCAGTACTTC

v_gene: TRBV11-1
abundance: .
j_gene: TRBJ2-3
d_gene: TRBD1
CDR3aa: CASSLGRDRGHTQYF
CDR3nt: TGTGCCAGCAGCTTAGGCCGGGACAGGGGACATACGCAGTATTTT

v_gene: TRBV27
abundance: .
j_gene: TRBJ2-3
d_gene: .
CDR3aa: CASRLIQSEDTQYF
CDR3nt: TGTGCCAGCAGGTTAATCCAGTCTGAGGATACGCAGTATTTT

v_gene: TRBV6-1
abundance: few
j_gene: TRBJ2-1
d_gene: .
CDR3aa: CASSEDYDVSYNEQFF
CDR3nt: TGTGCCAGCAGTGAGGACTACGACGTCTCCTACAATGAGCAGTTCTTC

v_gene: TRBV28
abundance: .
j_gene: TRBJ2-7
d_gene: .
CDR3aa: CASSLDSDEQYF
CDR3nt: TGTGCCAGCAGCCTCGACAGCGACGAGCAGTACTTC

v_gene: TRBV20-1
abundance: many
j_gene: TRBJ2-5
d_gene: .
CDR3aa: CSVTRWQESQYF
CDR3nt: TGCAGTGTCACAAGGTGGCAAGAATCCCAGTACTTC

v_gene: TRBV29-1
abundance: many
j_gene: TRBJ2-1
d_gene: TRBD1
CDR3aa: CSVEGYRGLNNEQFF
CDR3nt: TGCAGCGTTGAAGGCTACAGGGGGCTTAACAATGAGCAGTTCTTC

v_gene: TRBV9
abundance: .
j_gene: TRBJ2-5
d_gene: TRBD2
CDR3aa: CASSEGASGGRLDQETQYF
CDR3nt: TGTGCCAGCAGCGAGGGGGCTAGCGGGGGGCGACTAGACCAAGAGACCCAGTACTTC

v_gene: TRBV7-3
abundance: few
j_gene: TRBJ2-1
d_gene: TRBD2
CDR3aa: CASSQAGRSNEQFF
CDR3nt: TGTGCCAGCAGCCAAGCGGGGCGGAGCAATGAGCAGTTCTTC

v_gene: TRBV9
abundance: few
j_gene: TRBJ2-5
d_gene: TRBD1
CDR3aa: CASSVGDRGGETQYF
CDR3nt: TGTGCCAGCAGCGTAGGGGACAGGGGGGGAGAGACCCAGTACTTC

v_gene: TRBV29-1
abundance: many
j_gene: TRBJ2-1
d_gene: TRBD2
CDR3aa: CSVGSSGYYNEQFF
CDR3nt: TGCAGCGTTGGCTCTAGCGGATACTACAATGAGCAGTTCTTC

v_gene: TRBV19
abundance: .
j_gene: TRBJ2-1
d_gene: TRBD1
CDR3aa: CASSMNRGGEQFF
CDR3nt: TGTGCCAGTAGTATGAACAGGGGTGGTGAGCAGTTCTTC

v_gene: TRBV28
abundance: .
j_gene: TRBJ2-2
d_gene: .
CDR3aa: CASRSTGELFF
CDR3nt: TGTGCCAGCAGATCGACCGGGGAGCTGTTTTTT

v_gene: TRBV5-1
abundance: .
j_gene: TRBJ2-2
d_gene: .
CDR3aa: CASSLEVRGAGELFF
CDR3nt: TGCGCCAGCAGCTTGGAGGTCAGGGGAGCCGGGGAGCTGTTTTTT